These T cell receptor beta chains were read from a single sample in a study of regulatory T cells in long-lasting Graves disease. TCRdb passed the multiplex PCR reads through MiXCR, listing each CDR3 protein once. The data contain around 450,000 distinct CDR3 sequences, around a fifth of them singletons. The sample here was peripheral blood mononuclear cells (PBMCs), taken when the disease was refractory, from a patient treated with antithyroid drugs. The receptors shown here come from a female donor with Graves disease. CDR3s include the opening cysteine and the closing phenylalanine or tryptophan. The D gene is left open where the match is weak. Part of the rows lack a size; the others show once, few, many or a class for expanded clones.

size	D	length	V	J	CDR3	DNA
.	TRBD1	14	TRBV14	TRBJ2-7	CASSQGTGVDEQYF	TGTGCCAGCAGCCAAGGGACAGGGGTCGACGAGCAGTACTTC
few	TRBD1	14	TRBV20-1	TRBJ1-5	CSAPAGGVHQPQHF	TGCAGTGCTCCGGCAGGGGGGGTCCATCAGCCCCAGCATTTT
many	.	13	TRBV9	TRBJ1-5	CASSSHSNQPQHF	TGTGCCAGCAGCTCCCACAGCAATCAGCCCCAGCATTTT
few	.	16	TRBV20-1	TRBJ1-6	CSARDSRTAGNSPLHF	TGCAGTGCTAGAGATTCTCGGACAGCGGGTAATTCACCCCTCCACTTT
.	.	11	TRBV5-6	TRBJ1-2	CASSLSAACTF	TGTGCCAGCAGCTTGTCGGCGGCGTGTACCTTC
many	TRBD1	13	TRBV6-2/TRBV6-3	TRBJ1-4	CASSFDRDEKLFF	TGTGCCAGCAGTTTCGACAGGGACGAAAAACTGTTTTTT
few	.	15	TRBV20-1	TRBJ2-7	CSARELRSSLYEQYF	TGCAGTGCTAGAGAATTGAGGAGTTCTCTCTACGAGCAGTACTTC
many	.	14	TRBV29-1	TRBJ2-7	CSVESAGPFYEQYF	TGCAGCGTTGAATCGGCAGGGCCCTTTTACGAGCAGTACTTC
many	TRBD1	13	TRBV27	TRBJ2-7	CASSRTGRYEQYF	TGTGCCAGCAGTAGGACAGGGAGGTACGAGCAGTACTTC
.	TRBD1	15	TRBV7-2	TRBJ2-7	CASSQGESFSYEQYF	TGTGCCAGCTCCCAGGGGGAGTCTTTCTCCTACGAGCAGTACTTC
many	.	15	TRBV2	TRBJ1-2	CASASPRGPRGGYTF	TGTGCCAGCGCGAGCCCCCGCGGACCGAGGGGTGGCTACACCTTC
.	.	14	TRBV15	TRBJ2-2	CATSRERGAGELFF	TGTGCCACCAGCAGAGAACGGGGCGCCGGGGAGCTGTTTTTT
.	.	13	TRBV7-9	TRBJ1-1	CASSLRTDSKAFF	TGTGCCAGCAGCTTAAGAACGGACAGCAAAGCTTTCTTT
many	TRBD1	15	TRBV6-1	TRBJ1-5	CASSMTGNSNQPQHF	TGTGCCAGCAGTATGACAGGGAATAGCAATCAGCCCCAGCATTTT
few	TRBD1	15	TRBV7-2	TRBJ1-3	CASSPQGGSGNTIYF	TGTGCCAGCAGCCCTCAGGGGGGCTCTGGAAACACCATATATTTT
many	TRBD1	14	TRBV11-2	TRBJ2-7	CASSNGQGWYEQYF	TGTGCCAGCAGCAACGGACAGGGCTGGTACGAGCAGTACTTC
.	TRBD2	15	TRBV24-1	TRBJ2-2	CATSDSGLITGELFF	TGTGCCACCAGTGATTCGGGACTAATTACCGGGGAGCTGTTTTTT
.	.	14	TRBV29-1	TRBJ2-4	CSVGSDPMRDIQYF	TGCAGCGTTGGATCAGATCCTATGAGGGACATTCAGTACTTC
few	.	15	TRBV19	TRBJ2-6	CASSMGLIGANVLTF	TGTGCCAGTAGTATGGGGCTAATCGGGGCCAACGTCCTGACTTTC
many	.	16	TRBV28	TRBJ2-5	CASSSPGFGTEETQYF	TGTGCCAGCAGCTCGCCGGGATTCGGAACAGAAGAGACCCAGTACTTC
many	TRBD1	17	TRBV28	TRBJ2-7	CASSSNVLDRRSYEQYF	TGTGCCAGCAGTTCTAACGTTCTGGACAGGCGCTCCTACGAGCAGTACTTC
many	.	18	TRBV28	TRBJ1-4	CASGGPDSRSGYNEKLFF	TGTGCCAGCGGAGGTCCGGACAGTCGGAGCGGGTATAATGAAAAACTGTTTTTT
few	TRBD1	14	TRBV13	TRBJ1-1	CASSSRDSRTEAFF	TGTGCCAGCAGCTCCCGGGACAGTAGGACTGAAGCTTTCTTT
.	TRBD1	18	TRBV6-1	TRBJ1-3	CASSPGTGVLSSGNTIYF	TGTGCCAGCAGTCCAGGGACAGGCGTTCTAAGCTCTGGAAACACCATATATTTT
few	.	13	TRBV7-9	TRBJ1-1	CASSLQGMTEAFF	TGTGCCAGCAGCCTCCAAGGCATGACTGAAGCTTTCTTT
many	.	15	TRBV19	TRBJ2-7	CASSKKGPSLYEQYF	TGTGCCAGTAGCAAGAAGGGGCCCAGCCTCTACGAGCAGTACTTC
many	TRBD2	14	TRBV11-2	TRBJ2-5	CASSLSGGPETQYF	TGTGCCAGCAGCTTAAGCGGGGGTCCGGAGACCCAGTACTTC
many	.	13	TRBV7-9	TRBJ1-2	CASSLDSHYGYTF	TGTGCCAGCAGCCTCGACAGTCACTATGGCTACACCTTC
many	.	13	TRBV3-1	TRBJ1-2	CASSPRSANGYTF	TGTGCCAGTTCCCCCCGGAGCGCAAATGGCTACACCTTC
.	TRBD1	15	TRBV19	TRBJ2-7	CASSIFFGQDYEQYF	TGTGCCAGTAGTATTTTTTTCGGACAGGACTACGAGCAGTACTTC
many	.	17	TRBV28	TRBJ1-4	CASSLTGQVATNEKLFF	TGTGCCAGCAGTTTAACGGGTCAGGTTGCAACTAATGAAAAACTGTTTTTT
few	TRBD1	14	TRBV9	TRBJ1-5	CASSVGVGQQPQHF	TGTGCCAGCAGCGTTGGGGTGGGACAGCAGCCCCAGCATTTT
few	TRBD2	14	TRBV20-1	TRBJ2-4	CSARTSGSLDIQYF	TGCAGTGCAAGGACTAGCGGGAGTCTGGACATTCAGTACTTC
many	.	14	TRBV7-9	TRBJ2-5	CASSLRDYQETQYF	TGTGCCAGCAGCCTCCGGGACTACCAAGAGACCCAGTACTTC
many	.	16	TRBV2	TRBJ2-7	CASSSTGPLISNEQYF	TGTGCCAGCAGTTCGACCGGGCCCCTTATTTCGAACGAGCAGTACTTC
few	.	12	TRBV20-1	TRBJ2-3	CSARENTDTQYF	TGCAGTGCTAGGGAGAACACAGATACGCAGTATTTT
.	.	16	TRBV7-8	TRBJ2-1	CASSLAGTSSYNEQFF	TGTGCCAGCAGTTTGGCCGGGACGAGCTCCTACAATGAGCAGTTCTTC
many	TRBD2	14	TRBV12-3/TRBV12-4	TRBJ2-5	CASSPRGGWETQYF	TGTGCCAGCAGCCCCCGGGGGGGATGGGAGACCCAGTACTTC
many	TRBD2	15	TRBV28	TRBJ2-5	CASSPGTSGKETQYF	TGTGCCAGCAGCCCGGGGACTAGCGGGAAAGAGACCCAGTACTTC
once	.	15	TRBV6-1	TRBJ2-6	CASSEDPSGANVLTF	TGTGCCAGCAGTGAGGATCCATCTGGGGCCAACGTCCTGACTTTC